The clone carrying this T cell receptor beta chain occurred many times. Its antigen is undetermined. V was pared by 3 bases and J by 1 base, with 10 bases of the junction left unmatched. The CDR3 consists of 17 residues. Germline loops: CDR1 SGHAT, CDR2 FQNNGV. This sample is part of a study of CD8 T cells in ankylosing spondylitis. Study outcomes and limitations: Some motif variants were previously reported in reactive arthritis synovial fluid and blood. Characteristic of ankylosing spondylitis blood, it appeared, was a TCR beta motif comprising roughly eight highly homologous variants. Disease-linked clones had a CD8+ phenotype and relatively low frequency in peripheral blood. Enrichment of disease-linked clones was reportedly significant in matched ankylosing spondylitis synovial fluid.

Libraries of TCR beta came from quantitative 5'-RACE with molecular barcodes. TCRdb reprocessed the 5' RACE reads with MiXCR, giving one entry per CDR3 protein. The repertoire holds roughly 490,000 distinct CDR3 sequences, with under 5.5% as singletons. The TCR sequence derives from a male donor with ankylosing spondylitis. The specimen sequenced was blood, either unsorted or a sorted T cell fraction (not recorded which). This chain joins TRBV11-2 and TRBJ1-1; 8 bases are a match to TRBD1. CDR3 amino acids: CASSFTRQGLRNTEAFF. The CDR3, as DNA: TGTGCCAGCAGCTTCACCCGACAGGGGCTTCGGAACACTGAAGCTTTCTTT.